The clone carrying this T cell receptor (beta chain) came up a few times. Its target is not known. One junction end disagrees with the germline gene, perhaps due to a read error. Per the study methods: The study took CDR3 differences across clinicopathological groups and made a distant-metastasis classifier for papillary thyroid cancer from them. TCRdb called clones again from the PCR reads with MiXCR. None of the V and J calls come from the authors' own analysis; TCRdb made them. The data contain roughly 4,500 clones, more than 15% of them singletons. Looked up from germline, CDR1 is MNHEY and CDR2 is SMNVEV (reference sequence). This CDR3 has 14 residues. These data originate in a study of metastatic and nonmetastatic thyroid tumors. Overall study: Thyroid patients, malignant and benign, had repertoires compared across blood and tumor or nodule tissue. The study, taken as a whole, reports: Benign nodules were reported to have significantly lower TCR beta diversity than malignant thyroid tumors, in blood and tumor.

No patient had received any treatment before thyroid surgery. The chain is built from TRBV27 and TRBJ2-7; D perhaps matches TRBD1 (6 bases). The sample consisted of adjacent normal tissue. This TCR came from a female donor with papillary thyroid cancer or a benign thyroid nodule (not recorded which). Some clones in this sample may be carry-over from other donors' samples. The CDR3 region is CASGGHIPSYEQYF. The DNA of the CDR3 is TGTGCCAGCGGGGGACATATCCCATCCTACGAACAGTACTTC.